One TCR beta chain is described in this entry. The antigen is not known. This entry comes from a study of T cell responses to AZD1222 COVID-19 vaccine. Study-wide points: Only after the peak T cell response were repertoires sampled. Spike regions recognized by vaccine-associated CD4 TCRs spanned the protein, led by 160-218 and 743-854.

Only in-frame clones appear in the TCRdb table, and some are missing; sequencing was by immunoSEQ multiplex PCR. Of roughly 150,000 clones in the sample, about nine tenths were seen once. Researchers grouped second doses given at about 4 or about 12 weeks into one pool. There are 15 residues in the CDR3. V was shortened by 4 bases and J by 2 bases, with 15 bases between the two germline ends. In germline, CDR1 is LGHNA, CDR2 YNFKEQ. The sequence was obtained from an adult who received the AZD1222 COVID-19 vaccine. Source: peripheral blood, taken 28 days after the second AZD1222 dose. This sequence joins TRBV4-2 and TRBJ2-7; D may be TRBD2 (5 bases). CDR3 loop: CASSLNFGITYEQYF. As DNA, the CDR3 is TGTGCCAGCAGCCTCAATTTCGGGATAACCTACGAGCAGTACTTC.